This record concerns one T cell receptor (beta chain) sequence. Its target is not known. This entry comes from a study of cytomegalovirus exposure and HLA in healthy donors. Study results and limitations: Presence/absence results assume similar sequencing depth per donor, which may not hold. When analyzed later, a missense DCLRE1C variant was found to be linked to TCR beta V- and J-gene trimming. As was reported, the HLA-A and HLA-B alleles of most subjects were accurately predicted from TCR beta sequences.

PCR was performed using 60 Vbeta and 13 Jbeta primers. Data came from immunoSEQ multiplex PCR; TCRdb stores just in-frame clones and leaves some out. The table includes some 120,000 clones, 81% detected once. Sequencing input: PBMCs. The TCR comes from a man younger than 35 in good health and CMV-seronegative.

The DNA for the CDR3 is TGTGCCAGTAGTAGTTTCAGGGGGTCATACAATGAGCAGTTCTTC. This codes for CASSSFRGSYNEQFF. V is TRBV19 and J is TRBJ2-1, with 7 bases identical to TRBD1. Germline lookup yields CDR1 LNHDA and CDR2 SQIVND (reference sequence). The CDR3 is made up of 15 amino acids. V lost 4 bases to trimming and J lost 4 bases; unmatched junction nucleotides: 7.